The 13 T cell receptor beta chains presented below share a single source sample, sequenced in a study of control samples from healthy donors and cancer patients. Generated by immunoSEQ multiplex PCR, the TCRdb table keeps only in-frame clones and is missing some. The sample includes tens of thousands of clones, roughly 90% seen only once; the top ten take approximately 6%. The material sequenced was PBMCs. The receptor set was obtained from a man in his sixties with colorectal cancer.

The chain is built from TRBV13 and TRBJ2-5; D is ambiguous. From germline, CDR1 is PRHDT and CDR2 FYEKMQ (reference sequence). This CDR3 is built from 11 residues. Trimming removed 5 bases at V and 3 bases at J, with 4 bases between. The CDR3 nucleotides are TGTGCCAGCAGCGTAGAAGAGACCCAGTACTTC. This sequence encodes CASSVEETQYF.

This chain links TRBV5-1 with TRBJ2-1; 10 bases fit TRBD1. CDR1 is SGHRS and CDR2 is YFSETQ in the germline V gene. The length of the CDR3 is 17 residues. V lost 3 bases and J lost 10; bases outside the gene matches: 16. CDR3 loop: CASSYSPRDRGSEEQFF. The CDR3 DNA reads TGCGCCAGCAGCTACTCCCCCCGGGACAGGGGTAGTGAAGAGCAGTTCTTC.

The chain has TRBV28 and TRBJ1-1, with TRBD1 matching 11 bases. The CDR3 has 16 residues. The trim removed 8 bases at V and 2 bases at J, leaving 10 bases unmatched. Germline V gene data show CDR1 as MDHEN and CDR2 as SYDVKM. The CDR3 nucleotides read TGTGCCAGCTGGACAGGGGGCGCGAGAGTAAACACTGAAGCTTTCTTT. This codes for CASWTGGARVNTEAFF.

The gene calls are TRBV7-6 and TRBJ2-5; D possibly corresponds to TRBD2 (7 bases). Germline V CDR1 and CDR2: SGHVS, FNYEAQ. The CDR3 consists of 15 residues. Trimming pared 4 bases from V and 6 bases from J, leaving 18 bases between. CDR3 sequence: CASSSVGGGVQTQYF. CDR3 DNA: TGTGCCAGCAGCTCCGTGGGGGGGGGCGTACAGACCCAGTACTTC.

The V call is TRBV21-1, the J call TRBJ2-3; the table assigns TRBD2, which was not confirmed against the DNA. TRBV21-1 is flagged as a pseudogene. The CDR3 is made up of 18 amino acids. In DNA, the CDR3 is TGTGCCAGCAGCAGCGTTGGACTAGCCTACTCTAGCACAGATACGCAGTATTTT. Protein: CASSSVGLAYSSTDTQYF.

The V call is TRBV2, the J call TRBJ1-4; 11 positions match TRBD1. CDR3 length: 15 residues. The J segment lost 6 bases and the V segment lost 7 bases, leaving 7 bases of the junction unmatched. CDR1 and CDR2 (germline): SNHLY, FYNNEI. DNA for the CDR3: TGTGCCAGCACCAGGACAGGGGGCAACGATGAAAAACTGTTTTTT. Encoded protein: CASTRTGGNDEKLFF. The full variable domain, completed using reference TRBV2 and TRBJ1-4, is EPEVTQTPSHQVTQMGQEVILRCVPISNHLYFYWYRQILGQKVEFLVSFYNNEISEKSEIFDDQFSVERPDGSNFTLKIRSTKLEDSAMYFCASTRTGGNDEKLFFGSGTQLSVL.

This chain uses TRBV11-3 with TRBJ1-6; D possibly corresponds to TRBD1 (6 bases). The germline V and J ends were trimmed by 5 bases and 6 bases, with 11 bases remaining between them. The CDR3 contains 14 residues. From germline, CDR1 is SGHNT and CDR2 YENEEA. Written as DNA, the CDR3 is TGTGCCAGCAGCCCCGGACAGCTTAATTCACCCCTCCACTTT. This sequence encodes CASSPGQLNSPLHF.

The chain carries TRBV19 and TRBJ2-2, with D perhaps matching TRBD1 (5 bases). Germline values: CDR1 LNHDA, CDR2 SQIVND (reference sequence). V was clipped by 3 bases and J by 4 bases, with 12 bases between them. The CDR3 is made up of 15 amino acids. CDR3 in DNA: TGTGCCAGTAGTATTCAAGGGGTGGCCACCGGGGAGCTGTTTTTT. This gives the protein CASSIQGVATGELFF.

This clone was detected a few times. The chain employs TRBV10-3 and TRBJ2-5; TRBD2 matches at 12 bases. CDR3 length: 14 residues. V gave up 5 bases and J gave up 5 bases; unmatched junction bases: 3. CDR1 and CDR2 from the germline V gene are ENHRY and SYGVKD. The CDR3, as DNA: TGTGCCATCAGTCCCGGGACTAGCGGGGAGACCCAGTACTTC. It encodes CAISPGTSGETQYF.

The chain joins TRBV6-5 to TRBJ1-6, with 7 bases lining up with TRBD1. The J segment lost 7 bases and the V segment lost 6 bases, leaving 6 bases of the junction unmatched. CDR1 and CDR2 (germline): MNHEY, SVGAGI. The CDR3 sequence is 14 residues long. This CDR3 reads CASRSPGGNSPLHF. The CDR3 coding sequence is TGTGCCAGCAGGTCCCCAGGGGGGAATTCACCCCTCCACTTT.

J is TRBJ1-5 and V is TRBV2, with 10 bases identical to TRBD1. The germline V gene has CDR1 SNHLY and CDR2 FYNNEI. V lost 4 bases and J lost 7; bases outside the gene matches: 4. The length of the CDR3 is 14 residues. CDR3 sequence reads: CASSGQGAAQPQHF. The CDR3 DNA is TGTGCCAGCAGTGGACAGGGGGCTGCCCAGCCCCAGCATTTT.

The chain has TRBV6-5 and TRBJ2-1, with 9 bases that match TRBD1. The germline V gene encodes CDR1 MNHEY and CDR2 SVGAGI. This CDR3 comprises 14 residues. Losses at the gene ends were 7 bases for V and 5 bases for J; bases not matched to a gene: 6. The CDR3 reads CASNGQGRNNEQFF. The DNA of the CDR3 is TGTGCCAGCAACGGACAGGGGCGAAACAATGAGCAGTTCTTC.

This chain joins TRBV7-6 and TRBJ2-7; D is perhaps TRBD1 or TRBD2 (5 bases each). Germline CDR1 reads SGHVS; CDR2 reads FNYEAQ. CDR3 length: 14 residues. V gave up 5 bases and J gave up 4 bases, with 15 bases separating them. The CDR3 protein is CASSPAGRKYEQYF. CDR3 nucleotide sequence: TGTGCCAGCAGCCCCGCAGGGAGAAAGTACGAGCAGTACTTC.